This TCR beta chain originates from a study of blood T cell repertoires in COVID-19. The V gene's germline CDR1 is SEHNR and CDR2 FQNEAQ (reference sequence). V lost 5 bases and J 11 bases, leaving 15 bases between the germline ends. The CDR3 runs 12 residues. Participant reports of clinical history set cohort assignment. Sequenced by immunoSEQ multiplex PCR; TCRdb stores in-frame clones only, minus some. The table has under 500,000 clones, around 87% seen once. Sequencing used PBMCs or T cells enriched from blood (not recorded which). This chain uses TRBV7-9 with TRBJ1-2; D call uncertain. The source of this sequence is a man aged 30 to 39 who had recovered from COVID-19. In nucleotides, the CDR3 is TGTGCCAGCAGCCATCAAGATGATCGGTACACCTTC. Translating it yields CASSHQDDRYTF.